This record looks at one T cell receptor beta chain sequence and its context. Its antigen is unidentified. V lost 1 base and J lost 2, with 11 bases in between. Germline V gene data show CDR1 as SEHNR and CDR2 as FQNEAQ (reference sequence). This CDR3 spans 15 amino acids. The entry originates in a study of T cell responses to AZD1222 COVID-19 vaccine. Study as a whole: Second-dose recipients at about 4 or about 12 weeks were treated as one pooled group. Study-wide findings and caveats: No day 14 peak samples; only post-peak repertoires were characterized.

The data were produced by immunoSEQ multiplex PCR, yet TCRdb's version contains in-frame clones alone and is incomplete. In the table there are some 200,000 clones, more than 80% of which are singletons. This clonotype originated in an adult in good health. The sample was peripheral blood, taken on day 0 of AZD1222 vaccination. The V call is TRBV7-9, the J call TRBJ2-5; the D gene could be TRBD1 or TRBD2 (6 bases each). CDR3 DNA: TGTGCCAGCAGCTTAGTCGCGGGACAACAAGAGACCCAGTACTTC. It encodes CASSLVAGQQETQYF.